A single sample is the source of the 21 T cell receptor beta chains below, sequenced in a study of regulatory T cells in long-lasting Graves disease. Arm-PCR of CDR3 regions and iRepertoire HTBI primers were used to build TCR beta libraries. TCRdb passed the multiplex PCR reads through MiXCR, listing each CDR3 protein once. The table includes about 540,000 distinct CDR3 sequences, approximately 15% detected once. Time point described: newly diagnosed GD, antithyroid drugs for less than 3 months. PBMC-derived RNA was used for the TCR library. These data were likewise used in another study, on T cells in Graves' hyperthyroidism and ophthalmopathy.

Sequencing used peripheral blood mononuclear cells (PBMCs), obtained at new diagnosis, from a patient treated with antithyroid drugs. These receptors were collected from a man aged 25 to 40 with Graves disease.

This clonotype has at least ten counts. V gene TRBV3-1 combines with J gene TRBJ1-2; perhaps TRBD1 as D (5 bases). Germline V gene lookup returns CDR1 LGHDT and CDR2 YNNKEL (reference sequence). V was pared by 2 bases and J by 7 bases, with 11 bases between. This CDR3 has 13 residues. DNA of the CDR3: TGTGCCAGCAGCCAACTGTCAGGGAGTGGCTACACCTTC. Translating gives CASSQLSGSGYTF.

Only a few counts were recorded for this clonotype. The rearrangement links TRBV25-1 to TRBJ2-7; maybe TRBD1 (5 bases). The ends were cut back, 6 bases at V and 3 bases at J, with 21 bases in the middle. Germline loops: CDR1 MGHDK, CDR2 SYGVNS. CDR3 length equals 16 residues. CDR3 loop: CASRGPRGSKYYEQYF. CDR3 nucleotide sequence: TGTGCCAGCAGGGGCCCTAGGGGCTCAAAATACTACGAGCAGTACTTC.

Comments on this clonotype: A read error is likely here: a far larger clone is one base away. This chain's CDR3 is CASSYSTNLNEQSF. The CDR3 region has the DNA TGTGCCAGCAGTTACTCCACTAATCTCAATGAGCAGTCCTTC. The chain combines TRBV27 with TRBJ2-3; D is unresolved. Germline assignment: CDR1 MNHEY and CDR2 SMNVEV (reference sequence). This CDR3 has 14 residues.

This clonotype has at least ten counts. The CDR3 sequence: CASSQPHYGYTF. The CDR3 DNA reads TGTGCCAGCAGCCAACCACACTATGGCTACACCTTC. The chain joins TRBV7-2 to TRBJ1-2; D not certain. Trimming pared 5 bases from V and 3 bases from J, leaving 7 bases between. Germline CDR1 is SGHTA and CDR2 is FQGNSA. The CDR3 consists of 12 residues.

This clonotype has a handful of counts. The chain employs TRBV29-1 and TRBJ2-1; TRBD1 matches 9 bases. CDR3 length: 17 residues. The germline V gene encodes CDR1 SQVTM and CDR2 ANQGSEA. J lost 0 bases, V lost 3 bases, and 9 bases had no gene match. The CDR3 here is CSVDGVLDRGSYNEQFF. The DNA for the CDR3 is TGCAGCGTTGATGGGGTTCTGGACAGGGGCTCCTACAATGAGCAGTTCTTC.

This clonotype was seen repeatedly, ten times or more. The germline gene is not matched at one end of the junction; a read error may be the cause. The chain employs TRBV6-1 and TRBJ2-3, with D tentatively TRBD1 (8 bases). The CDR3 is 14 amino acids. Germline CDR1 reads MNHNS; CDR2 reads SASEGT. CDR3 sequence: CASRKTGEGDTQYF. CDR3 bases: TGCGCCAGCAGAAAGACAGGGGAGGGAGATACGCAGTATTTT.

This clonotype was observed at least ten times. The gene calls are TRBV29-1 and TRBJ2-3, with D unclear. Germline V gives CDR1 SQVTM, CDR2 ANQGSEA. V dropped 2 bases and J dropped 5 bases, with 14 bases sitting between them. CDR3 size: 14 residues. The CDR3 DNA reads as TGCAGCGTTGAACGGCAGAAACGAGAAGATACGCAGTATTTT. Protein product: CSVERQKREDTQYF.

The rearrangement uses TRBV7-8 and TRBJ2-7; 7 bases are a match to TRBD2. The CDR3 has 16 residues. Germline CDR1 is SGHVS and CDR2 is FQNEAQ. The J segment lost 5 bases and the V segment lost 4 bases, leaving 14 bases of the junction unmatched. The CDR3 is CASSYLPRGVEDEQYF. The CDR3 DNA reads as TGTGCCAGCAGCTACCTACCCCGGGGGGTTGAGGACGAGCAGTACTTC.

This clonotype was observed at least ten times. This chain connects TRBV12-3 or TRBV12-4 to TRBJ2-2; D is ambiguous. V shed 3 bases and J shed 8 bases, with 19 bases lying between them. The CDR3 runs 16 residues. The CDR3 is CASSFRRSVRAGELFF. The CDR3 nucleotides are TGTGCCAGCAGTTTTCGCCGATCAGTTCGCGCTGGGGAGCTGTTTTTT.

This clonotype was observed at least ten times. The chain combines TRBV5-1 with TRBJ2-7; D not certain. V gave up 4 bases and J gave up 3 bases, with 11 bases separating them. CDR1 SGHRS and CDR2 YFSETQ come from the germline V gene. The CDR3 contains 13 residues. The CDR3 is CASSLNIDYEQYF. For the CDR3, the DNA is TGCGCCAGCAGCCTGAATATAGACTACGAGCAGTACTTC.

This clonotype has a count of ten or more. CDR3 region: CASNREGWEETQYF. The CDR3 DNA follows: TGTGCCAGCAACAGGGAGGGCTGGGAAGAGACCCAGTACTTC. The V gene is TRBV7-9, the J gene TRBJ2-5, with a possible D match to TRBD2 (7 bases). V lost 7 bases and J 3 bases, leaving 15 bases between the germline ends. Germline V gives CDR1 SEHNR, CDR2 FQNEAQ (reference sequence). The length of the CDR3 is 14 residues.

This clonotype came up a few times. This rearrangement joins TRBV11-2 to TRBJ2-3; 8 bases align to TRBD2. With V trimmed by 0 bases and J by 6 bases, 5 bases remained unmatched. Germline V gives CDR1 SGHAT, CDR2 FQNNGV. There are 15 residues in the CDR3. CDR3 bases: TGTGCCAGCAGCTTAGAGATACCGGGAGGGGATACGCAGTATTTT. The encoded protein is CASSLEIPGGDTQYF.

This clonotype was detected ten times or more. The genes are TRBV20-1 and TRBJ2-7; TRBD1 might be the D (6 bases). The CDR3 is 12 amino acids. CDR1 is DFQATT, CDR2 SNEGSKA, per germline (reference sequence). Trimming removed 6 bases from V and 7 bases from J, with 16 bases in between. This CDR3 is CSAVLTGWEQYF. CDR3 DNA: TGCAGTGCCGTATTGACAGGCTGGGAGCAGTACTTC.

The chain carries TRBV12-3 or TRBV12-4 and TRBJ2-1, with D possibly being TRBD2 (6 bases). V lost 6 bases, J lost 5 bases, and 20 bases lay in between. The CDR3 has 16 amino acids. The CDR3 loop reads CASSNPTGTGNNEQFF. The CDR3 nucleotides are TGTGCCAGCAGCAATCCTACCGGGACTGGAAACAATGAGCAGTTCTTC.

At least ten counts were recorded for this clonotype. The V and J genes are TRBV7-8 and TRBJ2-5; perhaps TRBD1 as D (5 bases). The germline V and J ends were trimmed by 1 base and 4 bases, with 16 bases remaining between them. Germline assignment: CDR1 SGHVS and CDR2 FQNEAQ. The CDR3 has 16 amino acids. The CDR3 is CASSLDLDGTGETQYF. CDR3 bases: TGTGCCAGCAGCTTAGACCTCGACGGCACAGGAGAGACCCAGTACTTC. Full variable domain (remainder filled in from reference TRBV7-8 and TRBJ2-5): GAGVSQSPRYKVAKRGQDVALRCDPISGHVSLFWYQQALGQGPEFLTYFQNEAQLDKSGLPSDRFFAERPEGSVSTLKIQRTQQEDSAVYLCASSLDLDGTGETQYFGPGTRLLVL.

This clonotype was seen at least ten times. This chain joins TRBV3-1 and TRBJ2-7; tentatively, D is TRBD2 (6 bases). Germline CDR1 and CDR2: LGHDT and YNNKEL (reference sequence). Trimming stripped 6 bases from V and 5 bases from J, with 14 bases between. CDR3 size: 13 residues. DNA of the CDR3: TGTGCCAGCAGTCGACGGGAGCTTGACGAGCAGTACTTC. This sequence encodes CASSRRELDEQYF.

The sample holds many counts of this clonotype. The rearrangement links TRBV9 to TRBJ2-3; D is unresolved. The V end lost 3 bases, the J end lost 2 bases, and 7 bases lay between the germline ends. The CDR3 runs 13 residues. CDR1 SGDLS and CDR2 YYNGEE come from the germline V gene. CDR3: CASSAGLTDTQYF. The CDR3 DNA follows: TGTGCCAGCAGCGCGGGCCTCACAGATACGCAGTATTTT.

The sample holds a few counts of this clonotype. The rearrangement links TRBV5-1 to TRBJ2-2; TRBD1 matches 8 bases. This CDR3 has 16 residues. V gave up 0 bases and J gave up 3 bases; unmatched junction bases: 4. Germline loops: CDR1 SGHRS, CDR2 YFSETQ. The CDR3 is CASSLVLGQDTGELFF. The DNA for the CDR3 is TGCGCCAGCAGCTTGGTATTGGGACAGGACACCGGGGAGCTGTTTTTT.

This clonotype was seen repeatedly, ten times or more. The chain links TRBV7-9 to TRBJ2-5; maybe TRBD2 (5 bases). Trimming cost V 5 bases and J 2 bases, with 12 bases left between them. The CDR3 consists of 14 residues. Germline lookup yields CDR1 SEHNR and CDR2 FQNEAQ (reference sequence). CDR3 loop: CASSPERDQETQYF. The CDR3 DNA reads as TGTGCCAGCAGCCCTGAGAGGGATCAAGAGACCCAGTACTTC.

This clonotype was detected ten times or more. The chain is built from TRBV7-2 and TRBJ1-2, with D perhaps matching TRBD1 (5 bases). Per germline, CDR1 SGHTA and CDR2 FQGNSA. The CDR3 spans 14 residues. Between the trimmed V and J ends, which lost 5 bases and 1 base, there was a span of 11 bases. This CDR3 is CASSPTAINYGYTF. The CDR3 DNA sequence: TGTGCCAGCAGCCCGACAGCAATTAACTATGGCTACACCTTC.

This clonotype was seen more than once but under ten times. The chain links TRBV18 to TRBJ2-7; 8 nucleotides line up with TRBD2. Germline V gene data show CDR1 as KGHSH and CDR2 as LQKENI. This CDR3 is built from 17 residues. V was pared by 0 bases and J by 4 bases, with 11 bases of the junction left unmatched. The CDR3 coding sequence is TGTGCCAGCTCACCACCGGGCGGAAGCGGGAGCGGTTACGAGCAGTACTTC. Translation: CASSPPGGSGSGYEQYF.